The 8 T cell receptor beta chains given below trace back to one sample, sequenced in a study of tissue T cells after allogeneic stem cell transplantation. Libraries were prepared by immunoSEQ multiplex PCR; TCRdb keeps only in-frame clonotypes and omits some of them. This table holds thousands of clones, about 50% found once. Time point meaning: mouse harvest day 7 after allogeneic transplant. Tail vein injection delivered 10^7 T-cell-depleted bone marrow cells and 10^6 splenic CD5+ T cells. Specimen: gut tissue. These TCRs come from a female BALB/c mouse given C57BL/6 T cells with graft-versus-host disease after an allogeneic hematopoietic cell transplant.

With respect to this clone: Gene names are the mouse ones. The read falls 1 residue short of the CDR3 end, and the missing part is taken from the germline J gene. This chain joins TRBV12-1 and TRBJ1-3, with D possibly matching TRBD1 (5 bases). The CDR3 is made up of 14 amino acids. Germline V lookup: CDR1 SGHSN, CDR2 HYEKVE. Trimming pared 4 bases from V and 2 bases from J, leaving 11 bases between. The CDR3 DNA, read in part, is TGTGCCAGCTCCCCGGGGGGGGCTGGAAATACGCTCTAT. It translates to CASSPGGAGNTLY. The whole CDR3 sequence reads CASSPGGAGNTLYF.

As to this clone: Mouse germline and gene names are used. The CDR3 loop is CASSLRGAQDTQYF. Incomplete CDR3 DNA: TGTGCAAGCAGCTTAAGGGGGGCGCAAGACACCCAGTAC. The gene calls are TRBV16 and TRBJ2-5, with TRBD2 as a possible D gene (7 bases). The CDR3 end falls 1 residue outside the read, so it is completed with the germline J gene. Deletions cut 2 bases from V and 3 bases from J, with 9 bases between. Germline CDR1 and CDR2: SGHSA and FRNQAP. This CDR3 comprises 14 residues.

With respect to this clone: Gene names denote mouse genes. The observed sequence ends 1 residue before the CDR3 terminus, with the missing tail filled in from the germline J gene. The chain couples TRBV26 to TRBJ1-4, with D perhaps TRBD1 (5 bases). Germline values: CDR1 KGHPV, CDR2 FQNQEV (reference sequence). The CDR3 is 13 residues long. V dropped 2 bases and J dropped 5 bases, with 6 bases sitting between them. Incomplete CDR3 DNA: TGTGCCAGCAGTCTGCAGGGAAACGAAAGATTATTT. Its translation: CASSLQGNERLF. The whole CDR3 protein is CASSLQGNERLFF.

With regard to this clone: Gene names are mouse gene names. The read ends 1 residue before the CDR3 terminus; that terminus is restored from the germline J gene. V gene TRBV24 combines with J gene TRBJ2-2, with 11 bases lining up with TRBD1. The germline V gene encodes CDR1 KGHTA and CDR2 FRNEEI. The CDR3 runs to 17 residues. The V segment lost 4 bases and the J segment 4 bases; nucleotides outside the gene matches: 8. The CDR3 bases that were read are TGTGCCAGCAGTCCCCGGGACAGGGGGTATGGCACCGGGCAGCTCTAC. This encodes CASSPRDRGYGTGQLY. The CDR3 in full is CASSPRDRGYGTGQLYF.

This clone has only one observation. Gene labels here are mouse ones. The CDR3 end falls 1 residue outside the read, so it is completed with the germline J gene. The chain couples TRBV20 to TRBJ1-2; tentatively, D is TRBD1 (6 bases). V lost 3 bases and J 2 bases, leaving 10 bases between the germline ends. Per the germline V gene, CDR1 is GFQATS and CDR2 is STVNSAI. The CDR3 is 13 amino acids. The CDR3 DNA, read in part, is TGTGGTGCTAGAGGGACAATTAACTCCGACTACACC. Its translation: CGARGTINSDYT. The complete CDR3 protein is CGARGTINSDYTF.

With respect to this clone: Gene labels here are mouse ones. The CDR3 goes on 1 residue after the read ends, and that part is filled in from the germline J gene. The chain uses TRBV19 and TRBJ2-3; D is tentatively TRBD1 or TRBD2 (5 bases each). V lost 1 base and J 0 bases, leaving 9 bases between the germline ends. The V gene's germline CDR1 is FNHDT and CDR2 SITEND (reference sequence). CDR3 length equals 15 residues. The CDR3 protein is CASSIPGPSAETLYF. The CDR3 bases that were read are TGTGCCAGCAGTATACCGGGGCCTAGTGCAGAAACGCTGTAT.

This clone appeared a few times. The gene names here belong to mouse. The read ends 1 residue before the CDR3 terminus; that terminus is restored from the germline J gene. V is TRBV13-1 and J is TRBJ2-7; D may be TRBD1 or TRBD2 (6 bases each). There are 11 residues in the CDR3. Deletions cut 3 bases from V and 7 bases from J, with 8 bases between. Germline assignment: CDR1 NSHNY and CDR2 SYGAGN. Incomplete CDR3 DNA: TGTGCCAGCAGTGGAGGGGGGGAACAGTAC. Amino acids: CASSGGGEQY. The entire CDR3 protein is CASSGGGEQYF.

This clone has just one count. These gene names are mouse names. Sequencing ends 1 residue short of the CDR3 end; the germline J gene provides the rest. J is TRBJ2-7 and V is TRBV13-3; 10 bases match TRBD2. Germline V CDR1 and CDR2: NNHDY, SYVADS. The CDR3 length is 14 residues. V lost 4 bases and J lost 5; bases outside the gene matches: 6. The covered CDR3 bases are TGTGCCAGCAGTCACTGGGGGGGGGTCCATGAACAGTAC. It codes for CASSHWGGVHEQY. The CDR3 in full is CASSHWGGVHEQYF.